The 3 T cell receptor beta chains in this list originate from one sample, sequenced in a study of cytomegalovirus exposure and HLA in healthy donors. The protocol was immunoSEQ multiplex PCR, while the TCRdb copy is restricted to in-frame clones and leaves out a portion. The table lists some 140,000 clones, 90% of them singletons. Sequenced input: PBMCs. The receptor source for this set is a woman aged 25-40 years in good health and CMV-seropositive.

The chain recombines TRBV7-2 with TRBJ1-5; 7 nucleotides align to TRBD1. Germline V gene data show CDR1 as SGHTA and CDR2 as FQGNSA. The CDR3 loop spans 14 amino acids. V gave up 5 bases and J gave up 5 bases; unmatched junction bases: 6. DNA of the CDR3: TGTGCCAGCAGCGCGACCAGGGGGGATCAGCCCCAGCATTTT. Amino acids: CASSATRGDQPQHF.

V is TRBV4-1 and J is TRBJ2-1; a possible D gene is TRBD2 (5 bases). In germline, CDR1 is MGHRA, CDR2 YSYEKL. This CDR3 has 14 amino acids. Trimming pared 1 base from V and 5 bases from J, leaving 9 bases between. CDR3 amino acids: CASSQGSGNNEQFF. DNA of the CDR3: TGCGCCAGCAGCCAAGGAAGCGGAAACAATGAGCAGTTCTTC.

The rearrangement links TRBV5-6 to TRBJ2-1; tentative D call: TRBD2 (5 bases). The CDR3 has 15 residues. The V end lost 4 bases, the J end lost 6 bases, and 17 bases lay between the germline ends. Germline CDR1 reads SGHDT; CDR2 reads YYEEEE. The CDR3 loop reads CASSRPPTTPNEQFF. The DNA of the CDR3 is TGTGCCAGCAGCCGCCCACCGACTACTCCCAATGAGCAGTTCTTC.